This TCR beta chain was identified in a study of T cells in Graves' hyperthyroidism and ophthalmopathy (dated by TCRdb to between 2018 and 2021). Looking at the study overall: Peripheral blood was collected at initial diagnosis, before any treatment. A discovery cohort of 95 to 100 patients, 43 with Graves' ophthalmopathy and under 60 with stable Graves' hyperthyroidism, was used to find distinguishing TCR V-J signatures. Whether ophthalmopathy could be predicted prospectively was tested in an independent validation cohort made up of under 20 hyperthyroidism patients plus 17 patients who later progressed to ophthalmopathy. The 100 or so discovery patients were randomly divided into training and test sets at a 7:3 ratio. In several Graves' hyperthyroidism patients, the study also compared T-cell repertoires from thyroid tissue with T-cell repertoires from blood. After blood sampling, hyperthyroidism patients were treated with methimazole at a starting dose of 30 mg daily, and ophthalmopathy patients were treated with high-dose intravenous methylprednisolone. TCR Vbeta CDR3 sequencing of fewer than 150 peripheral blood samples (approximately 44 ophthalmopathy, 75 hyperthyroidism and 17 progressor patients) is reported in the paper.

Unmatched junction bases come to 9, with V trimmed by 5 bases and J by 7 bases. Reading the germline V gene gives CDR1 MDHEN and CDR2 SYDVKM. CDR3 length: 15 amino acids, cysteine to phenylalanine. CDR3 DNA only is kept here, 45 bases in frame from base 1. The TCR beta CDR3 regions were amplified from RNA transcripts. For the first round of RT-PCR on the TCR CDR3, the HTBI primer set was used together with the Qiagen OneStep RT-PCR kit. The libraries were constructed in a second round of multiplex PCR and then size-selected and purified. Sequencing of the libraries was done on an Illumina HiSeq2000 using paired-end 100 bp reads. In the original analysis: SOAPnuke was used to process the raw data, throwing out any read that contained adapters or uncalled bases, had a mean Phred below 15, or lacked an exact constant-primer or identifier match. COPE v1.2.5 was used to merge the high-quality paired reads, and each unique nucleotide sequence was defined as a clonotype. MiTCR v1.1 was used to align clonotypes to the IMGT TRBV, TRBD and TRBJ reference segments. Only V-J combinations with frequency above 0.0001, covering 99% to 99.2% of repertoires, were analysed. A TCS score was defined as the ratio of F50 (clonal expansion) to E x V (chaos), with BLOSUM62-based TCRdist applied between CDR3 peptides within each V-J. Welch's t-statistics and random forest reduced approximately 520 V-J features to about 13, which were used in a naive Bayes classifier (R e1071). The public reads were reanalyzed by TCRdb: fastp trimming at Q25, MiXCR alignment, in-frame beta chains only. Every entry covers one CDR3 protein and lists the most common genes and DNA from its rows. The V and J calls and clone size come from TCRdb's table, not from the authors' own analysis. Present in this sample are about 410,000 distinct CDR3 sequences, approximately 15% of which were seen just once. The ten largest clonotypes hold 20% of the sample.

What the work shows at the level of the full study, not this receptor alone: Most expanded thyroid clonotypes (frequency above 0.001) were also detected in blood, a finding suggesting that blood repertoires may reflect thyroid immune responses. A 13 V-J signature model separated ophthalmopathy from stable hyperthyroidism, with just over 85% sensitivity and about 81% specificity in cross-validation and 80%/75% in testing. In validation, the model predicted progression to ophthalmopathy a median of roughly 6.1 months before onset, with approximately 70% sensitivity and roughly 79% specificity. Sample size was not statistically predetermined, and blinding of investigators to group allocation was not performed.

Ophthalmopathy patients had moderately to severely active disease, Clinical Activity Score of at least 3, NOSPECS grade of at least 4, and duration under 3 months. Exclusion was applied to patients with uncontrolled infections, other autoimmune diseases, pregnancy or lactation. Diagnoses were established on the basis of clinical symptoms, serum thyroxine and TRAb, thyroid ultrasound, and orbital computed tomography. Ficoll-Paque density gradient centrifugation was used to isolate PBMCs from approximately 11 ml of fresh peripheral blood. Total RNA was extracted with Trizol reagent, and quality was checked on an Agilent 2100 Bioanalyzer. This clonotype was recorded at least ten times. It lacks a known antigen. No base qualities exist here, and no much larger clone lies one base off it.

The origin of this receptor is a woman between 25 and 40 years old with Graves' ophthalmopathy. Here the chain combines TRBV28 and TRBJ1-5; 9 central bases correspond to TRBD1. What was sequenced was blood. The CDR3 region reads CASSIWGQGEQPQHF. The nucleotide sequence is given as TGTGCCAGCAGTATCTGGGGACAGGGTGAGCAGCCCCAGCATTTT.